The 20 T cell receptor beta chains presented below share a single source sample, sequenced in a study of OX40 agonist ivuxolimab in advanced cancers. Library preparation used the immunoSEQ multiplex PCR assay. In its TCRdb copy, this immuneACCESS table keeps in-frame sequences only and misses some clones. Where compared with another copy, unresolved V genes explain less than half of these, and the others have no known cause. The table for this sample lists about 35,000 clones; about 90% of them were counted only once. The ten top clones hold about 33% of the sample. Source: CD4+ or CD8+ T cells sorted from blood, taken in a trial of the OX40 agonist ivuxolimab. These receptor sequences come from an adult with an advanced solid tumor such as melanoma, head and neck, liver or kidney cancer.

CDR3 residues: CASSRSLGPPYNEQFF. The DNA of the CDR3 is TGTGCCAGCAGTCGATCACTGGGGCCCCCATACAATGAGCAGTTCTTC. J is TRBJ2-1 and V is TRBV28, with D possibly being TRBD1 (5 bases). Trimming pared 5 bases from V and 4 bases from J, leaving 18 bases between. This CDR3 spans 16 amino acids. Germline values: CDR1 MDHEN, CDR2 SYDVKM.

This chain uses TRBV28 with TRBJ2-5; D is ambiguous. The CDR3 runs to 11 residues. Trimming left V 4 bases short and J 5 bases short, with 5 bases between. Germline CDR1 and CDR2: MDHEN and SYDVKM. CDR3 DNA sequence: TGTGCCAGCAGTTCCACTGAGACCCAGTACTTC. Translated, it gives CASSSTETQYF. The full variable domain, with the rest looked up from reference TRBV28 and TRBJ2-5, is DVKVTQSSRYLVKRTGEKVFLECVQDMDHENMFWYRQDPGLGLRLIYFSYDVKMKEKGDIPEGYSVSREKKERFSLILESASTNQTSMYLCASSSTETQYFGPGTRLLVL.

This clone was observed a single time. The J gene is TRBJ1-5, the V gene TRBV5-6; unclear D gene. Germline CDR1 is SGHDT and CDR2 is YYEEEE. Trimming cost V 2 bases and J 7 bases, with 10 bases left between them. This CDR3 contains 13 residues. The CDR3: CASSFGRGQPQHF. CDR3 DNA: TGTGCCAGCAGCTTTGGGAGAGGGCAGCCCCAGCATTTT.

V is TRBV14 and J is TRBJ2-3, with 12 bases identical to TRBD2. V shed 4 bases and J 5 bases; nucleotides not matched to a gene: 4. The CDR3 totals 15 residues. Germline CDR1 reads SGHDN; CDR2 reads FVKESK. The CDR3 loop is CASSRLAGALDTQYF. The CDR3 DNA reads TGTGCCAGCAGCCGACTAGCGGGAGCCCTAGATACGCAGTATTTT. Full variable domain (remainder filled in from reference TRBV14 and TRBJ2-3): EAGVTQFPSHSVIEKGQTVTLRCDPISGHDNLYWYRRVMGKEIKFLLHFVKESKQDESGMPNNRFLAERTGGTYSTLKVQPAELEDSGVYFCASSRLAGALDTQYFGPGTRLTVL.

The J gene is TRBJ2-1, the V gene TRBV19; 8 positions agree with TRBD1. Germline CDR1 LNHDA, CDR2 SQIVND (reference sequence). The CDR3 totals 18 residues. Germline trimming cut 4 bases from V and 1 base from J; bases unmatched to any gene: 12. In DNA form, the CDR3 reads TGTGCCAGTAGTACGCTGGACAGGGATACCGTTTCCTACAATGAGCAGTTCTTC. This codes for CASSTLDRDTVSYNEQFF.

The rearrangement uses TRBV6-5 and TRBJ2-7, with TRBD1 as a possible D gene (6 bases). Looked up from germline, CDR1 is MNHEY and CDR2 is SVGAGI. V was shortened by 5 bases and J by 6 bases, with 20 bases between the two germline ends. The CDR3 is 15 amino acids. CDR3 DNA sequence: TGTGCCAGCAGTCCCTGGGGACAAAGGTCAGGCGAGCAGTACTTC. Encoded protein: CASSPWGQRSGEQYF.

V and J are TRBV27 and TRBJ2-5, with 9 positions matching TRBD2. V lost 2 bases and J lost 6; bases outside the gene matches: 7. The CDR3 has 15 amino acids. Germline lookup yields CDR1 MNHEY and CDR2 SMNVEV (reference sequence). CDR3 in amino acids: CASSLGREGRQTQYF. CDR3 in DNA: TGTGCCAGCAGTTTAGGGCGGGAGGGCCGTCAGACCCAGTACTTC.

The gene calls are TRBV7-8 and TRBJ1-1; no reliable D call. Germline V gene data show CDR1 as SGHVS and CDR2 as FQNEAQ. Deletions cut 6 bases from V and 1 base from J, with 9 bases between. This CDR3 has 13 amino acids. This CDR3 reads CASRTGRNTEAFF. CDR3 DNA: TGTGCCAGCAGGACGGGCCGGAACACTGAAGCTTTCTTT.

The chain couples TRBV28 to TRBJ2-5; TRBD1 agrees at 8 bases. The V gene end was trimmed by 8 bases and the J gene end by 4 bases; junction bases not matched to a gene: 12. The CDR3 contains 15 residues. Germline assignment: CDR1 MDHEN and CDR2 SYDVKM. Here the CDR3 reads CASQSETGEVETQYF. The CDR3 DNA is TGTGCCAGCCAATCCGAGACAGGGGAGGTAGAGACCCAGTACTTC.

CDR3 nucleotides: TGTGCCAGCAGTTTGGGGATATCTTATGGCTACACCTTC. Residues: CASSLGISYGYTF. This rearrangement joins TRBV28 to TRBJ1-2; D not resolved. This CDR3 contains 13 residues. Germline loops: CDR1 MDHEN, CDR2 SYDVKM. Trimming cost V 3 bases and J 5 bases, with 10 bases left between them.

This sequence joins TRBV19 and TRBJ2-2; no firm D call. CDR1 LNHDA and CDR2 SQIVND come from the germline V gene (reference sequence). Trimming removed 7 bases at V and 1 base at J, with 7 bases between. This CDR3 is built from 13 residues. CDR3 DNA sequence: TGTGCCAGTACCCTAGGGAACACCGGGGAGCTGTTTTTT. Amino acids: CASTLGNTGELFF.

V gene TRBV7-9 combines with J gene TRBJ1-2; D remains ambiguous. With 1 base removed from V and 0 bases from J, the gap between germline ends came to 15 bases. The CDR3 consists of 17 residues. The germline V gene encodes CDR1 SEHNR and CDR2 FQNEAQ (reference sequence). DNA of the CDR3: TGTGCCAGCAGCTTAGATCCTAAGGCACAGACTAACTATGGCTACACCTTC. This encodes CASSLDPKAQTNYGYTF.

The chain has TRBV4-1 and TRBJ2-5, with TRBD2 as a possible D gene (7 bases). The CDR3 is 18 amino acids. Trimming took off 2 bases at V and 1 base at J, with 20 bases between the two ends. Germline CDR1 MGHRA, CDR2 YSYEKL. CDR3 sequence reads: CASSQKRGAGSFQETQYF. Here the CDR3 DNA reads TGCGCCAGCAGCCAAAAACGGGGGGCCGGGAGTTTCCAAGAGACCCAGTACTTC.

Here the CDR3 DNA reads TGCGCCAGCAGCTTCCAGGCTAGCGGGGGCACAGATACGCAGTATTTT. It yields the protein CASSFQASGGTDTQYF. The chain has TRBV5-1 and TRBJ2-3; 9 nucleotides align to TRBD2. Germline V gene data show CDR1 as SGHRS and CDR2 as YFSETQ. Trimming took 2 bases from V and 1 from J; bases not matched to a gene: 5. This CDR3 has 16 residues.

This clone has just one count. This chain links TRBV28 with TRBJ1-2, with D maybe TRBD1 (6 bases). The germline V gene has CDR1 MDHEN and CDR2 SYDVKM. There are 13 residues in the CDR3. V was cut by 3 bases and J by 4 bases, with 9 bases left in between. CDR3 in amino acids: CASSLNRVYGYTF. The CDR3 DNA reads as TGTGCCAGCAGTTTGAACAGGGTCTATGGCTACACCTTC.

The chain links TRBV7-8 to TRBJ2-1; 7 nucleotides agree with TRBD2. CDR3 size: 14 residues. Looked up from germline, CDR1 is SGHVS and CDR2 is FQNEAQ. With 1 base clipped from V and 6 bases from J, the junction kept 3 bases outside the gene matches. This CDR3 is CASSLGTRSNEQFF. The CDR3 coding sequence is TGTGCCAGCAGCTTAGGGACTAGGAGCAATGAGCAGTTCTTC.

The CDR3 DNA follows: TGCACCAGCAGCCAAGGAACGGGACAGGGGCCGTCCAATGAGCAGTTCTTC. Translation: CTSSQGTGQGPSNEQFF. The V and J genes are TRBV1 and TRBJ2-1; the DNA was not used to check the table's D call, TRBD1. TRBV1 is classified as a pseudogene. CDR3 length equals 17 residues.

This clone was seen ten or more times. J is TRBJ1-1 and V is TRBV27; perhaps TRBD1 as D (6 bases). The V end lost 2 bases, the J end lost 3 bases, and 10 bases lay between the germline ends. Germline assignment: CDR1 MNHEY and CDR2 SMNVEV (reference sequence). The CDR3 is 14 residues long. For the CDR3, the DNA is TGTGCCAGCAGTTTAACGAGGGGGGACACTGAAGCTTTCTTT. Its translation: CASSLTRGDTEAFF.

The V and J genes are TRBV29-1 and TRBJ1-2; TRBD1 matches at 11 bases. Germline values: CDR1 SQVTM, CDR2 ANQGSEA. With 6 bases clipped from V and 8 bases from J, the junction kept 8 bases outside the gene matches. The CDR3 runs 13 residues. CDR3 sequence: CSVGTGGSVGYTF. DNA for the CDR3: TGCAGCGTAGGGACAGGGGGGTCCGTGGGCTACACCTTC.

The chain employs TRBV9 and TRBJ2-1; 11 positions match TRBD2. The CDR3 runs to 21 residues. The J segment lost 1 base and the V segment lost 0 bases, leaving 15 bases of the junction unmatched. Germline values: CDR1 SGDLS, CDR2 YYNGEE. In DNA, the CDR3 is TGTGCCAGCAGCGTAGCGCGTGGGGGGACTAGCGGTATCAAGTCCTACAATGAGCAGTTCTTC. It codes for CASSVARGGTSGIKSYNEQFF.